The 19 T cell receptor beta chains below all came from one sample that was sequenced in a study of blood T cell repertoires in COVID-19. TCRdb's copy holds only in-frame clones and misses some; the assay was immunoSEQ multiplex PCR. The table has about 270,000 clones, roughly 85% seen once. The sample taken for sequencing was peripheral blood. These receptors were obtained from a woman in her 50s who had recovered from COVID-19.

The chain joins TRBV7-6 to TRBJ1-4; TRBD1 matches 12 bases. Looked up from germline, CDR1 is SGHVS and CDR2 is FNYEAQ. The CDR3 is made up of 15 amino acids. V gave up 5 bases and J gave up 6 bases; unmatched junction bases: 4. Written as DNA, the CDR3 is TGTGCCAGCAGCGGAGGGACAGGGGGCCATGAAAAACTGTTTTTT. This gives the protein CASSGGTGGHEKLFF.

This chain joins TRBV2 and TRBJ2-5; TRBD2 matches 10 bases. The CDR3 has 15 amino acids. After removal of 6 bases from V and 9 bases from J, the junction contained 13 bases not matched to a gene. Germline CDR1 reads SNHLY; CDR2 reads FYNNEI. The CDR3 bases are TGTGCCAGCAGCGACGGAAGCGGGGGGGAGCGGCCCCAGTACTTC. It encodes CASSDGSGGERPQYF.

The chain combines TRBV7-2 with TRBJ2-7, with TRBD2 identical over 7 bases. Germline assignment: CDR1 SGHTA and CDR2 FQGNSA. The CDR3 has 15 amino acids. Losses at the gene ends were 3 bases for V and 3 bases for J; bases not matched to a gene: 8. For the CDR3, the DNA is TGTGCCAGCAGCTTCAGCGGGAAGGGAAGCTACGAGCAGTACTTC. Amino acid sequence: CASSFSGKGSYEQYF.

The chain has TRBV10-3 and TRBJ1-2; 10 nucleotides agree with TRBD1. V gave up 0 bases and J gave up 8 bases; unmatched junction bases: 6. The germline V gene encodes CDR1 ENHRY and CDR2 SYGVKD. This CDR3 has 15 residues. The CDR3 DNA reads as TGTGCCATCAGTGAGTCGACAGGGGGCATCGGCGGCTACACCTTC. This sequence encodes CAISESTGGIGGYTF.

V usage is TRBV24-1 and J usage is TRBJ2-2, with 8 bases that match TRBD2. With 7 bases clipped from V and 4 bases from J, the junction kept 4 bases outside the gene matches. The germline gives CDR1 KGHDR, CDR2 SFDVKD. The CDR3 consists of 14 residues. CDR3: CATSPGTSTGELFF. CDR3 nucleotide sequence: TGTGCCACCAGCCCCGGGACTAGCACCGGGGAGCTGTTTTTT.

The chain uses TRBV30 and TRBJ2-7; D may be TRBD2 (6 bases). This CDR3 is built from 13 residues. Trimming shortened V by 0 bases and J by 6 bases, and 12 bases separated the two germline ends. Per germline, CDR1 GTSNPN and CDR2 SVGIG (reference sequence). This CDR3 reads CAWSVRLGGEQYF. DNA of the CDR3: TGTGCCTGGAGTGTGAGGTTGGGGGGCGAGCAGTACTTC.

V is TRBV5-5 and J is TRBJ2-2; D uncertain. Germline V gene lookup returns CDR1 SGHKS and CDR2 YYEKEE (reference sequence). V lost 3 bases to trimming and J lost 7 bases, with 16 bases between them. There are 15 residues in the CDR3. The CDR3 spells CASSSGFPTYGELFF. The CDR3 DNA reads TGTGCCAGCAGCTCCGGGTTTCCTACCTACGGGGAGCTGTTTTTT.

This clone has more than one count but fewer than ten. This sequence joins TRBV28 and TRBJ2-7, with 7 bases lining up with TRBD2. V lost 10 bases and J lost 4; bases outside the gene matches: 13. Germline V gene data show CDR1 as MDHEN and CDR2 as SYDVKM. The CDR3 extends over 14 amino acids. DNA for the CDR3: TGTGCCATCGATTGGGCTAGCGGAGCATACGAGCAGTACTTC. Translating gives CAIDWASGAYEQYF.

The CDR3 DNA sequence: TGTGCCAGCAGCTCGGGGGGAGGCGAGACCCAGTACTTC. Residues: CASSSGGGETQYF. V gene TRBV9 combines with J gene TRBJ2-5; 7 bases are a match to TRBD2. Germline values: CDR1 SGDLS, CDR2 YYNGEE. With V trimmed by 4 bases and J by 5 bases, 5 bases remained unmatched. CDR3 length: 13 residues.

As regards this clone: Other DNA sequences in the same sample also yield this CDR3. The chain links TRBV9 to TRBJ2-1; 12 bases are shared with TRBD2. The CDR3 length is 18 residues. Germline V lookup: CDR1 SGDLS, CDR2 YYNGEE. With 0 bases clipped from V and 0 bases from J, the junction kept 4 bases outside the gene matches. DNA for the CDR3: TGTGCCAGCAGCGTAGGACTAGCGGGGGCGAGCTCCTACAATGAGCAGTTCTTC. Residues: CASSVGLAGASSYNEQFF. Complete variable domain (other parts from reference TRBV9 and TRBJ2-1): DSGVTQTPKHLITATGQRVTLRCSPRSGDLSVYWYQQSLDQGLQFLIQYYNGEERAKGNILERFSAQQFPDLHSELNLSSLELGDSALYFCASSVGLAGASSYNEQFFGPGTRLTVL.

V is TRBV30 and J is TRBJ2-2; a weak D match, TRBD2 (6 bases). Germline CDR1 and CDR2: GTSNPN and SVGIG (reference sequence). This CDR3 region has 16 residues. Trimming removed 1 base from V and 7 bases from J, with 19 bases in between. CDR3 sequence (DNA): TGTGCCTGGAGTGCGGGAGAGTATAGGTTTAGCGGGGAGCTGTTTTTT. Protein product: CAWSAGEYRFSGELFF.

The CDR3 DNA sequence: TGTGCCTGGGGTCGAAAGACAGTGAACACCGGGGAGCTGTTTTTT. Its protein is CAWGRKTVNTGELFF. V gene TRBV30 combines with J gene TRBJ2-2; D perhaps matches TRBD1 (5 bases). The length of the CDR3 is 15 residues. Germline CDR1 is GTSNPN and CDR2 is SVGIG (reference sequence). V was shortened by 5 bases and J by 1 base, with 14 bases between the two germline ends.

This clone was observed a handful of times. The genes are TRBV6-6 and TRBJ1-1; 10 bases map to TRBD1. There are 16 residues in the CDR3. The junction had 5 bases not matched to a gene; V was cut back by 0 bases and J by 4 bases. Germline values: CDR1 MNHNY, CDR2 SVGAGI (reference sequence). The CDR3 nucleotides read TGTGCCAGCAGTTACTCGACAGGGGGCTTCGGCACTGAAGCTTTCTTT. Translating it yields CASSYSTGGFGTEAFF.

This clone was seen only once. The chain carries TRBV5-5 and TRBJ2-2; 9 bases map to TRBD1. V lost 5 bases and J lost 3; bases outside the gene matches: 5. CDR3 length equals 15 residues. The germline CDR1 and CDR2 sequences are SGHKS and YYEKEE (reference sequence). The CDR3 DNA reads TGTGCCAGCAGGGCCGGGACAGGGTACACCGGGGAGCTGTTTTTT. Its translation is CASRAGTGYTGELFF.

V gene TRBV19 combines with J gene TRBJ1-5; TRBD1 agrees at 7 bases. The germline gives CDR1 LNHDA, CDR2 SQIVND (reference sequence). V lost 3 bases to trimming and J lost 4 bases; unmatched junction nucleotides: 3. The CDR3 extends over 14 amino acids. The CDR3 DNA reads as TGTGCCAGTAGTATCCGGGACAGTAATCAGCCCCAGCATTTT. It is translated as CASSIRDSNQPQHF.

The J gene is TRBJ2-6, the V gene TRBV3-1 (or the pseudogene TRBV3-2), with D maybe TRBD1 (5 bases). The CDR3 loop spans 15 amino acids. Germline values: CDR1 LGHDT, CDR2 YNNKEL (reference sequence). Trimming shortened V by 4 bases and J by 0 bases, and 7 bases separated the two germline ends. The CDR3 DNA is TGTGCCAGCAGCCTAGACAGCTCTGGGGCCAACGTCCTGACTTTC. Encoded protein: CASSLDSSGANVLTF.

The chain recombines TRBV7-9 with TRBJ2-3, with TRBD2 identical over 8 bases. Germline assignment: CDR1 SEHNR and CDR2 FQNEAQ (reference sequence). V lost 4 bases to trimming and J lost 4 bases; unmatched junction nucleotides: 7. CDR3 length: 15 residues. The CDR3 region is CASSSPGGVADTQYF. The DNA for the CDR3 is TGTGCCAGCAGCTCTCCGGGGGGGGTGGCAGATACGCAGTATTTT.

This clone was detected a few times. The V gene is TRBV5-4, the J gene TRBJ1-1; 9 positions agree with TRBD1. The V segment lost 5 bases and the J segment 4 bases; nucleotides outside the gene matches: 9. CDR1 and CDR2 from the germline V gene are SGHNT and YYREEE (reference sequence). The CDR3 spans 15 residues. For the CDR3, the DNA is TGTGCCAGCAGGTCAGAACAGGGGGCTATCACTGAAGCTTTCTTT. Amino acid sequence: CASRSEQGAITEAFF.

The chain recombines TRBV4-1 with TRBJ1-2; 8 nucleotides line up with TRBD1. CDR3 size: 16 residues. CDR1 and CDR2 (germline): MGHRA, YSYEKL. J gave up 6 bases and V 1 base, and 10 bases lay outside the gene matches. In DNA form, the CDR3 reads TGCGCCAGCAGCCAAGTTGGTGCCGCAGGGGGCGATGGCTACACCTTC. Its protein product is CASSQVGAAGGDGYTF.